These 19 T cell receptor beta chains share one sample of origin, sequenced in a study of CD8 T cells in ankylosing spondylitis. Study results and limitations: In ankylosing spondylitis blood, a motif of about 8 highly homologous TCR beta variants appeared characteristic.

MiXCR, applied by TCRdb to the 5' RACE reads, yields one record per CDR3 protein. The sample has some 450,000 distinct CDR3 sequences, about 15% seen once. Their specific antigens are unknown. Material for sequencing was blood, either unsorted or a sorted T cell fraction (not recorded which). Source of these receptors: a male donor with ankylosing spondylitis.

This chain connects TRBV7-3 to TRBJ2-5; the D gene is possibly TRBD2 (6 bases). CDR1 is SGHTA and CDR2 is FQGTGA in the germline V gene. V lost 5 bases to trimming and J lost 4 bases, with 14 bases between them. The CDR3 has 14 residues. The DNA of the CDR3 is TGTGCCAGCAGCCGAAGCGGGCGGAGAGAGACCCAGTACTTC. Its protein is CASSRSGRRETQYF.

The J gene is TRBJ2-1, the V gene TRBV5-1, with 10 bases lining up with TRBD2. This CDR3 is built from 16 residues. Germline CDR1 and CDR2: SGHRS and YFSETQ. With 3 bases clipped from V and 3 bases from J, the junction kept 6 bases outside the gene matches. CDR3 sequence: CASSSGLADIYNEQFF. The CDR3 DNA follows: TGCGCCAGCAGCTCCGGACTAGCGGACATCTACAATGAGCAGTTCTTC.

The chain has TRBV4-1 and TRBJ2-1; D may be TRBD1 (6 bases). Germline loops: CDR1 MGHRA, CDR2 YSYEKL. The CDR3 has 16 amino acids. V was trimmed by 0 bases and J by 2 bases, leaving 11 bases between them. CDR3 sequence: CASSQEVRGTYNEQFF. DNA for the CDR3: TGCGCCAGCAGCCAAGAAGTCAGGGGTACCTACAATGAGCAGTTCTTC.

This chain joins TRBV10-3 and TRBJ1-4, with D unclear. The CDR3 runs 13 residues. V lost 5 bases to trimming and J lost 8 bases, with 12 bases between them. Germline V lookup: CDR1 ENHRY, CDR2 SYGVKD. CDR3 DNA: TGTGCCATCAGTACCTTACTGGAGGAAAAACTGTTTTTT. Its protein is CAISTLLEEKLFF.

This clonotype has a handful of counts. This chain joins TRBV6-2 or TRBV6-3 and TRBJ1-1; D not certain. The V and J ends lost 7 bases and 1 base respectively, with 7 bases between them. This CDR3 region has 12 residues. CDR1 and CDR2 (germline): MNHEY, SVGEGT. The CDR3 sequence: CASTRANTEAFF. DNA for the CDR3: TGTGCCAGCACCCGGGCGAACACTGAAGCTTTCTTT.

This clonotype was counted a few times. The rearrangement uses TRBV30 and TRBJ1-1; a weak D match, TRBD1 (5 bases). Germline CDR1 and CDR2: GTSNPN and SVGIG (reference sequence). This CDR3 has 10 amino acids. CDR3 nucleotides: TGTGCGGCGGGGGACACTGAAGCTTTCTTT. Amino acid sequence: CAAGDTEAFF.

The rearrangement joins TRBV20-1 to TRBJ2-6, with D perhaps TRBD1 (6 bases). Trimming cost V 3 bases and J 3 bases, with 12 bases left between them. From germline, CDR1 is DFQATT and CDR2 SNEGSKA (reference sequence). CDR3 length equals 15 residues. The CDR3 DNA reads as TGCAGTGCTAGGCTGCCAGGGGTTGGGGCCAACGTCCTGACTTTC. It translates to CSARLPGVGANVLTF.

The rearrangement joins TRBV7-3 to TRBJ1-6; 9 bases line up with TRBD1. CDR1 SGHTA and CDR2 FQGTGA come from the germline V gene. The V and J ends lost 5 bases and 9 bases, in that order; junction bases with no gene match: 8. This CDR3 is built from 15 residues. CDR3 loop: CASSLGTGRGSPLHF. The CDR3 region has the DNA TGTGCCAGCAGCCTCGGGACAGGGCGGGGTTCACCCCTCCACTTT.

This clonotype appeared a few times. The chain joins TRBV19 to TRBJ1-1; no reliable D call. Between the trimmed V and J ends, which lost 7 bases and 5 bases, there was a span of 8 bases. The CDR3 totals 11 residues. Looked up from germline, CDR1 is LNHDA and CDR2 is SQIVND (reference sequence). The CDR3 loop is CASTVGTEAFF. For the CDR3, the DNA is TGTGCCAGTACTGTCGGTACTGAAGCTTTCTTT.

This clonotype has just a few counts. CDR3 DNA: TGCGCCAGCAGGGAGGGAGTGAACACCGGGGAGCTGTTTTTT. Amino acid sequence: CASREGVNTGELFF. This chain links TRBV5-1 with TRBJ2-2; D is perhaps TRBD2 (6 bases). Germline lookup yields CDR1 SGHRS and CDR2 YFSETQ. V shed 5 bases and J shed 1 base, with 9 bases lying between them. This CDR3 comprises 14 residues.

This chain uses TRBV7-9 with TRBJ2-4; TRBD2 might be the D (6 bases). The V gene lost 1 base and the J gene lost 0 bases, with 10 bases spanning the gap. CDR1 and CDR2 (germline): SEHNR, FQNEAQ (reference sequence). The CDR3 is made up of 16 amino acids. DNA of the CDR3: TGTGCCAGCAGCTTAGAGGAGGGGCTAGCCAAAAACATTCAGTACTTC. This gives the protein CASSLEEGLAKNIQYF.

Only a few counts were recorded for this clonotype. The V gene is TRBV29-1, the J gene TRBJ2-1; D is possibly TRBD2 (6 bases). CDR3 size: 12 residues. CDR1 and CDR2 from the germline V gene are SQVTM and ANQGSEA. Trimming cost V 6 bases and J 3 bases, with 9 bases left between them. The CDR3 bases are TGCAGCGTAGCTAGCGACTACAATGAGCAGTTCTTC. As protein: CSVASDYNEQFF.

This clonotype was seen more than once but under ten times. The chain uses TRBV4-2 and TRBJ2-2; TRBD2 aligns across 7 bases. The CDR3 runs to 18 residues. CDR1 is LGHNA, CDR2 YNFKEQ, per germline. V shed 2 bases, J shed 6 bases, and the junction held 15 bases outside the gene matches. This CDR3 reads CASSQLKLRERAPGELFF. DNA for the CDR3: TGTGCCAGCAGCCAATTGAAATTGCGGGAGAGGGCCCCCGGGGAGCTGTTTTTT.

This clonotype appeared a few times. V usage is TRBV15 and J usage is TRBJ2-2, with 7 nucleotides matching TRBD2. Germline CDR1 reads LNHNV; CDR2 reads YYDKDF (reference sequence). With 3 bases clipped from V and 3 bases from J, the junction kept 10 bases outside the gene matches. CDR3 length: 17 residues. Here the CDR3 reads CATSSRWGGSYTGELFF. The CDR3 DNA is TGTGCCACCAGCAGCCGTTGGGGGGGGTCTTACACCGGGGAGCTGTTTTTT.

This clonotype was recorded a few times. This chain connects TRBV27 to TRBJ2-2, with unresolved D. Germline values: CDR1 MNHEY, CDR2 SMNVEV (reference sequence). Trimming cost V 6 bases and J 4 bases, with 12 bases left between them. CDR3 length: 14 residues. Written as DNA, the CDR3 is TGTGCCAGCAGGCTAGTTGGCTCCACCGGGGAGCTGTTTTTT. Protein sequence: CASRLVGSTGELFF.

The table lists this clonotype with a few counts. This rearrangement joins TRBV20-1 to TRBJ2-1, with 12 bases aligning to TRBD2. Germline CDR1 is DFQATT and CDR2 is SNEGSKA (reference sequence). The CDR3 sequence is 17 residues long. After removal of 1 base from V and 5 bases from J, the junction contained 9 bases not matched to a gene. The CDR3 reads CSARVYELAGGNNEQFF. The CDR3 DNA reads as TGCAGTGCTAGAGTTTACGAACTAGCGGGGGGCAACAATGAGCAGTTCTTC.

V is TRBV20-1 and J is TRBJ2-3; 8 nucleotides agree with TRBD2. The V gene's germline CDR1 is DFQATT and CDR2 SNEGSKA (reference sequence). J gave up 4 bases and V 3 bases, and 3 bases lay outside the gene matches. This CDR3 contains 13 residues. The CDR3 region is CSARRGESDTQYF. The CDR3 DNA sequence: TGCAGTGCTAGGCGGGGGGAGTCAGATACGCAGTATTTT.

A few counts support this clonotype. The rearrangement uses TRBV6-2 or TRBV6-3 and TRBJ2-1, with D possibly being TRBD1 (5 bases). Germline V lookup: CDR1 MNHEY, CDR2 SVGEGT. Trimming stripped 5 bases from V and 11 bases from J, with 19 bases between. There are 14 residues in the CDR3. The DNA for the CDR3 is TGTGCCAGCAGTCCGACCAAACAGGCCCCACAGCAGTTCTTC. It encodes CASSPTKQAPQQFF.

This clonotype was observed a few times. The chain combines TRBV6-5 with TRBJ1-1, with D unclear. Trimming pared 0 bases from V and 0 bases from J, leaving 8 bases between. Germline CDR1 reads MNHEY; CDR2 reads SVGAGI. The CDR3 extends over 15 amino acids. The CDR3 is CASSYSRRMNTEAFF. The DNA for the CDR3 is TGTGCCAGCAGTTACTCCAGACGGATGAACACTGAAGCTTTCTTT.